One and the same sample provided the 13 T cell receptor beta chains below, sequenced in a study of beta chain features in type 1 diabetes. Study-wide results and caveats: Among all four CD4+ subsets, Type 1 diabetes patients had TCRB CDR3s that were moderately but significantly shorter.

Since all of the isolated RNA was reverse transcribed, expressed TCRB transcripts were what got sequenced. Profiling relied on immunoSEQ multiplex PCR, and the TCRdb table lists in-frame clones only, not all of them. The sample records some 120,000 clones, roughly 17% being singletons. Their specific antigens are unknown. Material: central memory CD4+ T cells from blood. These receptors all stem from a man between 18 and 29 years old with type 1 diabetes.

Concerning this clone itself: One end of the junction fails to match germline, which may point to a read error. This chain connects TRBV19 to TRBJ2-5, with a weak D call TRBD1 (6 bases). In germline, CDR1 is LNHDA, CDR2 SQIVND (reference sequence). The length of the CDR3 is 17 residues. CDR3 protein: CASSILLTGQGQGTQYF. DNA for the CDR3: TGTGCCAGTAGTATACTGTTGACAGGCCAAGGTCAAGGGACCCAGTACTTC.

This clone was seen more than once but under ten times. This sequence is one base from a far larger clone and is likely a read error. This chain connects TRBV11-2 to TRBJ2-4; TRBD1 aligns across 11 bases. Germline V gene sequence: CDR1 SGHAT, CDR2 FQNNGV. The CDR3 totals 17 residues. J gave up 7 bases and V 0 bases, and 8 bases lay outside the gene matches. Here the CDR3 reads CASSLERDRGEINIQYF. DNA for the CDR3: TGTGCCAGCAGCTTAGAGCGGGACAGGGGGGAAATCAACATTCAGTACTTC.

V and J are TRBV6-1 and TRBJ2-4, with D perhaps TRBD1 (5 bases). The length of the CDR3 is 16 residues. Germline-derived CDR1 and CDR2 are MNHNS and SASEGT. V was cut by 0 bases and J by 2 bases, with 11 bases left in between. Written as DNA, the CDR3 is TGTGCCAGCAGTGAAGCGTGGGCAGGGACCAAAAACATTCAGTACTTC. Translated, it gives CASSEAWAGTKNIQYF.

This clone turned up a few times. The chain carries TRBV6-5 and TRBJ1-1; no reliable D call. Per the germline V gene, CDR1 is MNHEY and CDR2 is SVGAGI. The V end was cut by 2 bases, the J end by 0 bases, with 10 bases between. This CDR3 comprises 15 residues. CDR3 coding DNA: TGTGCCAGCAGTTACGACACGGGGATGAACACTGAAGCTTTCTTT. Translated: CASSYDTGMNTEAFF.

This clone was recorded a few times. The rearrangement links TRBV14 to TRBJ2-1; 7 nucleotides agree with TRBD1. Trimming cost V 2 bases and J 9 bases; bases outside gene matches: 16. Germline V gives CDR1 SGHDN, CDR2 FVKESK. The CDR3 totals 17 residues. CDR3 bases: TGTGCCAGCAGCCAACCCGGACAGGTTGTTAGTTTCGGTGAGCAGTTCTTC. Its translation is CASSQPGQVVSFGEQFF.

Points on this clone: Other DNA variants within this sample encode the same CDR3. The V and J genes are TRBV29-1 and TRBJ2-6, with 9 nucleotides matching TRBD1. Germline values: CDR1 SQVTM, CDR2 ANQGSEA. The CDR3 loop spans 17 amino acids. The ends lost 6 bases at V and 2 bases at J; junction bases unmatched: 11. The CDR3 spells CSVAPGQGRAGANVLTF. In DNA form, the CDR3 reads TGCAGCGTGGCCCCTGGACAGGGGCGCGCTGGGGCCAACGTCCTGACTTTC.

This clone turned up a few times. The V and J genes are TRBV18 and TRBJ2-1; D is perhaps TRBD2 (6 bases). Germline-derived CDR1 and CDR2 are KGHSH and LQKENI. V lost 3 bases to trimming and J lost 4 bases, with 16 bases between them. The CDR3 extends over 16 amino acids. The CDR3 coding sequence is TGTGCCAGCTCACCGACGGGGAGCGGGCATTACAATGAGCAGTTCTTC. It encodes CASSPTGSGHYNEQFF.

The chain links TRBV6-5 to TRBJ2-3; D might be TRBD2 (5 bases). This CDR3 contains 13 residues. Germline lookup yields CDR1 MNHEY and CDR2 SVGAGI. Trimming shortened V by 7 bases and J by 2 bases, and 10 bases separated the two germline ends. CDR3: CASMAGYTDTQYF. In DNA, the CDR3 is TGTGCCAGCATGGCGGGTTACACAGATACGCAGTATTTT.

This clone turned up a few times. CDR3 bases: TGTGCCAGTAGTAAGGGACAAGGCACTGAAGCTTTCTTT. Residues: CASSKGQGTEAFF. V is TRBV19 and J is TRBJ1-1, with a tentative D call TRBD1 (6 bases). The germline gives CDR1 LNHDA, CDR2 SQIVND (reference sequence). The CDR3 has 13 amino acids. V gave up 4 bases and J gave up 4 bases, with 10 bases separating them.

Ten or more counts support this clone. This chain uses TRBV9 with TRBJ1-6; possibly TRBD1 for D (5 bases). The CDR3 spans 15 residues. Trimming left V 4 bases short and J 7 bases short, with 15 bases between. CDR1 is SGDLS and CDR2 is YYNGEE in the germline V gene. The CDR3 DNA is TGTGCCAGCAGCCCCCGTGGGGCAGCCAATTCACCCCTCCACTTT. Translated, it gives CASSPRGAANSPLHF. The full variable domain, completed using reference TRBV9 and TRBJ1-6, is DSGVTQTPKHLITATGQRVTLRCSPRSGDLSVYWYQQSLDQGLQFLIQYYNGEERAKGNILERFSAQQFPDLHSELNLSSLELGDSALYFCASSPRGAANSPLHFGNGTRLTVT.

The chain combines TRBV29-1 with TRBJ1-5; possible D gene TRBD1, 5 bases. Germline V lookup: CDR1 SQVTM, CDR2 ANQGSEA. The CDR3 has 14 residues. With 5 bases removed from V and 2 bases from J, the gap between germline ends came to 13 bases. CDR3 nucleotides: TGCAGCGTTCGGGGGGGGATGGGCAATCAGCCCCAGCATTTT. As protein: CSVRGGMGNQPQHF.

This clone was counted between two and nine times. The chain is built from TRBV4-3 and TRBJ2-7, with TRBD2 matching over 9 bases. The CDR3 has 19 residues. Germline values: CDR1 LGHNA, CDR2 YSLEER. The trim removed 2 bases at V and 3 bases at J, leaving 17 bases unmatched. CDR3 sequence: CASSQLDWRGGINSYEQYF. CDR3 bases: TGCGCCAGCAGCCAATTAGACTGGCGGGGGGGTATTAATAGCTACGAGCAGTACTTC.

This clone was observed many times. V is TRBV14 and J is TRBJ2-1; 10 positions agree with TRBD2. Germline-derived CDR1 and CDR2 are SGHDN and FVKESK. The junction had 10 bases not matched to a gene; V was cut back by 0 bases and J by 14 bases. This CDR3 comprises 15 residues. The CDR3: CASSQDRWTSGPEFF. In DNA, the CDR3 is TGTGCCAGCAGCCAAGACCGCTGGACTAGCGGTCCGGAGTTCTTC. The full variable domain, with the rest looked up from reference TRBV14 and TRBJ2-1, is EAGVTQFPSHSVIEKGQTVTLRCDPISGHDNLYWYRRVMGKEIKFLLHFVKESKQDESGMPNNRFLAERTGGTYSTLKVQPAELEDSGVYFCASSQDRWTSGPEFFGPGTRLTVL.